This TCR beta chain was captured in a study of cytomegalovirus exposure and HLA in healthy donors. Both 60 Vbeta primers and 13 Jbeta primers went into the PCR. Some clones are missing from TCRdb's copy, which holds only in-frame ones; the method was immunoSEQ multiplex PCR. The sample holds 200,000 to 250,000 clones, around 78% seen once. Regarding this clone: Antigen specificity is unknown.

The study's findings and limits: In a later analysis, most CMV-associated TCR beta chains appeared HLA-restricted.

V lost 2 bases and J 7 bases, leaving 12 bases between the germline ends. The V gene's germline CDR1 is GTSNPN and CDR2 SVGIG (reference sequence). The CDR3 runs 13 residues. The rearrangement links TRBV30 to TRBJ1-5; the D is unclear. The source of this sequence is a boy aged 5-17 years in good health and CMV-seronegative. Sequencing was carried out using PBMCs. In DNA, the CDR3 is TGTGCCTGGAGTCGGCAGGAAGGACAGCCCCAGCATTTT. Protein sequence: CAWSRQEGQPQHF.